The T cell receptor (beta chain) described here comes from a study of beta chain features in type 1 diabetes. Study results and caveats: Among patients with Type 1 diabetes, TCRB CDR3s were moderately but significantly shorter in every one of the four CD4+ subsets.

Germline CDR1 and CDR2: SGHDN and FVKESK. Trimming removed 2 bases from V and 4 bases from J, with 15 bases in between. The CDR3 spans 16 residues. This clone was picked up a small number of times. Its antigen is not identified. A heparinised blood draw that averaged around 100 mL was obtained once from each donor. Via CD45RO/CCR7/CD25/CD127/CD95/CD27, cells of the CD4+ naive, central memory, regulatory and stem cell-like memory subsets were sorted. The investigators reverse transcribed all of the isolated RNA, so they sequenced expressed TCRB transcripts. Assay: immunoSEQ multiplex PCR; the TCRdb copy retains only in-frame clones and omits some. Of hundreds of thousands of clones in the sample, over 11% were seen once.

This receptor was identified in a man aged 18 to 29 with type 1 diabetes. Sequenced material: naive CD4+ T cells from blood. V gene TRBV14 combines with J gene TRBJ1-3, with D uncertain. CDR3 sequence reads: CASSQSHRSGGNTIYF. The CDR3 DNA is TGTGCCAGCAGCCAAAGTCACCGTTCGGGAGGAAACACCATATATTTT. The full variable domain, rest sourced from reference TRBV14 and TRBJ1-3, is EAGVTQFPSHSVIEKGQTVTLRCDPISGHDNLYWYRRVMGKEIKFLLHFVKESKQDESGMPNNRFLAERTGGTYSTLKVQPAELEDSGVYFCASSQSHRSGGNTIYFGEGSWLTVV.